This TCR beta chain was identified during a study of blood T cell repertoires in COVID-19. The CDR3 has 15 residues. Germline CDR1 and CDR2: KGHSH and LQKENI. V was clipped by 2 bases and J by 8 bases; unmatched bases: 9. A single count supports this clone. TCRdb's copy holds only in-frame clones and misses some; the assay was immunoSEQ multiplex PCR. The data contain over 400,000 clones, less than 90% of them singletons. The J gene is TRBJ2-1, the V gene TRBV18; 7 positions agree with TRBD2. Material for sequencing was peripheral blood. The source of this sequence is a woman between 45 and 60 years old with COVID-19, enrolled during active disease. The CDR3 is CASSPVGGGTDEQFF. The CDR3 bases are TGTGCCAGCTCACCAGTTGGCGGGGGTACAGATGAGCAGTTCTTC.